The sequence of this TCR beta chain was determined in a study of shared clonotypes between healthy human individuals. Study-level information: The people who gave samples were two women and a few men aged 18 to 49.

Unmatched junction bases numbered 3, after V lost 6 bases and J lost 5 bases. Germline CDR1 is SEHNR and CDR2 is FQNEAQ (reference sequence). The CDR3 has 12 residues. Terminally differentiated effector memory CD45RA+ cells were excluded from the naive CD8 cells, which were CD45RO-negative and positively selected for CCR7. Assay execution proceeded at the deep level. Produced via immunoSEQ multiplex PCR; TCRdb's table is partial and in-frame only. The sample includes more than 2 million clones, about 95% of them seen just once. Sequences were obtained from naive CD8+ T cells sorted from blood. The chain employs TRBV7-9 and TRBJ2-5, with 7 bases fitting TRBD2. This receptor was taken from a man between 18 and 35 years old in good health. CDR3: CASRTSLETQYF. The CDR3 DNA reads TGTGCCAGCAGGACTAGCTTGGAGACCCAGTACTTC.